The rows below give T cell receptor beta chains drawn from one sample of a study of monozygotic twins with inflammatory bowel disease. TCRdb re-called the 5' RACE reads and shows each CDR3 protein once, DNA omitted. Its clone listing holds some 100,000 distinct CDR3 sequences. The sample taken for sequencing was blood. The source of these receptors is a human donor with ulcerative colitis or Crohn's disease, or a healthy co-twin of an affected twin (not recorded which). Each CDR3 is given with its conserved first and last residue.

J: TRBJ1-1; V: TRBV11-2; CDR3: CPSSVSQEQDAAFF
J: TRBJ2-1; V: TRBV2; CDR3: CASKTIKYNEQFF
J: TRBJ1-1; V: TRBV19; CDR3: CASSSRTGGNTEAFF
J: TRBJ2-4; V: TRBV12-3/TRBV12-4; CDR3: CASSSPGLEIIQYF
J: TRBJ2-1; V: TRBV24-1; CDR3: CATSALDSSYNEQFF
J: TRBJ1-5; V: TRBV20-1; CDR3: CSGTENNQPQHF
J: TRBJ2-7; V: TRBV5-8; CDR3: CASRRGTTGTEEQYF
J: TRBJ2-7; V: TRBV20-1; CDR3: CSARVPGAYEQYF
J: TRBJ2-3; V: TRBV7-6; CDR3: CASRGGLEGTDTQYF
J: TRBJ2-3; V: TRBV24-1; CDR3: CATSDPPSGGYNTQYF
J: TRBJ2-3; V: TRBV7-2; CDR3: CASSPGGPADTQYF
J: TRBJ2-2; V: TRBV4-2; CDR3: CASRPTEDTGELFF
J: TRBJ1-6; V: TRBV24-1; CDR3: CATSFSRNSPLHF
J: TRBJ2-7; V: TRBV2; CDR3: CASSEAGGADKYEQYF
J: TRBJ1-4; V: TRBV12-3/TRBV12-4; CDR3: CASSPGQGGLNEKLFF
J: TRBJ2-2; V: TRBV4-2; CDR3: CASSPGAQGWLFF
J: TRBJ2-3; V: TRBV11-2; CDR3: CASSFTSATDTQYF
J: TRBJ2-1; V: TRBV24-1; CDR3: CATAGGSYNEQFF
J: TRBJ2-1; V: TRBV19; CDR3: CASSKGSSGNNEQFF
J: TRBJ2-7; V: TRBV19; CDR3: CASSVRGPYYEQYF
J: TRBJ1-2; V: TRBV6-4; CDR3: CASSVSGGGGYTF
J: TRBJ1-1; V: TRBV15; CDR3: CATSRDLLSGGTEAFF
J: TRBJ2-5; V: TRBV4-2; CDR3: CASSQGLAGGSSQETQYF
J: TRBJ1-3; V: TRBV29-1; CDR3: CSAESGALTYF
J: TRBJ2-3; V: TRBV7-9; CDR3: CASKQLVADTQYF
J: TRBJ2-7; V: TRBV7-9; CDR3: CASSSRGRGTNHEQYF
J: TRBJ2-7; V: TRBV19; CDR3: CASGALRQDSYEQYF
J: TRBJ2-1; V: TRBV18; CDR3: CASSPPDRSSYNEQFF
J: TRBJ1-1; V: TRBV6-2/TRBV6-3; CDR3: CASSYTANTEAFF
J: TRBJ1-5; V: TRBV12-3/TRBV12-4; CDR3: CASSLGGDNQPQHF
J: TRBJ2-7; V: TRBV5-1; CDR3: CASSLLGGPSYEQYF
J: TRBJ2-5; V: TRBV24-1; CDR3: CATKESGQETQYF
J: TRBJ2-1; V: TRBV7-9; CDR3: CASGQEHYNEQFF
J: TRBJ2-7; V: TRBV27; CDR3: CASSYGTGRDEQYF
J: TRBJ1-3; V: TRBV29-1; CDR3: CSAARGGNTIYF
J: TRBJ1-1; V: TRBV4-1; CDR3: CASSQERGYTEAFF
J: TRBJ2-5; V: TRBV5-1; CDR3: CASTQRSSEETQYF
J: TRBJ1-6; V: TRBV19; CDR3: CATGTGADSPLHF
J: TRBJ1-1; V: TRBV20-1; CDR3: CSARDRMREAFF
J: TRBJ2-3; V: TRBV7-3; CDR3: CASSFMGLAGITDTQYF
J: TRBJ2-1; V: TRBV5-5; CDR3: CASGLAGNEQFF
J: TRBJ1-2; V: TRBV20-1; CDR3: CSASSGGRGYTF
J: TRBJ1-1; V: TRBV12-3/TRBV12-4; CDR3: CASSSPRREPTEAFF
J: TRBJ1-1; V: TRBV18; CDR3: CASSPGAGADTEAFF
J: TRBJ2-5; V: TRBV12-5; CDR3: CASGLVTGAGETQYF
J: TRBJ2-1; V: TRBV7-2; CDR3: CASSLGQIANEQFF
J: TRBJ2-5; V: TRBV6-1; CDR3: CASGWGQQETQYF
J: TRBJ2-1; V: TRBV20-1; CDR3: CSASSGLAGGTNEQFF
J: TRBJ2-5; V: TRBV11-2; CDR3: CASSQWGGLAGIQETQYF
J: TRBJ2-5; V: TRBV5-1; CDR3: CASSLTKETQYF
J: TRBJ1-1; V: TRBV14; CDR3: CASSLGGPGTEAFF
J: TRBJ2-5; V: TRBV9; CDR3: CASSRGSEGETQYF
J: TRBJ2-3; V: TRBV7-3; CDR3: CASSHRLAGGITDTQYF
J: TRBJ1-5; V: TRBV19; CDR3: CASSGRSVDQPQHF
J: TRBJ2-1; V: TRBV5-1; CDR3: CASAGHNYNEQFF